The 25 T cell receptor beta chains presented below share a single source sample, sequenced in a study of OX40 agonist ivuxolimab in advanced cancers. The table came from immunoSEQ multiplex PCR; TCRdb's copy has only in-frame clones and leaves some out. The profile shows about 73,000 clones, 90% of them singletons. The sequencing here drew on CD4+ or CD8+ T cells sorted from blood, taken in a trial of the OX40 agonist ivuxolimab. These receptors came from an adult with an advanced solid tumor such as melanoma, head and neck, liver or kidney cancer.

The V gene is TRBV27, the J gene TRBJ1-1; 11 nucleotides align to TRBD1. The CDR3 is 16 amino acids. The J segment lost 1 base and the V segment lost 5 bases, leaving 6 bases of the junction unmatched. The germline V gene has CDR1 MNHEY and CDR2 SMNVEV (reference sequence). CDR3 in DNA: TGTGCCAGCAGTGTGCGGACAGGGGGCTGGAACACTGAAGCTTTCTTT. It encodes CASSVRTGGWNTEAFF.

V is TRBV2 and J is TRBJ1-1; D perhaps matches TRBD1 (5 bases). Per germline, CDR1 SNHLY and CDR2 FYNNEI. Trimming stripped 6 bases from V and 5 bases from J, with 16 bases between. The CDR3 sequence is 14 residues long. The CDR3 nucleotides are TGTGCCAGCAGACCAGACAGCGCTGGGACTGAAGCTTTCTTT. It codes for CASRPDSAGTEAFF.

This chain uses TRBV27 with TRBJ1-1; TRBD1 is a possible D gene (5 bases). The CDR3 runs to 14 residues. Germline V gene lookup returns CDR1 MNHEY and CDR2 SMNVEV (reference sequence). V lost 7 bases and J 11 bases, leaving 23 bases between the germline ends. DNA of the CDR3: TGTGCCAGCAAACAGAGGACCGACAGACAAGGTGCTTTCTTT. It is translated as CASKQRTDRQGAFF.

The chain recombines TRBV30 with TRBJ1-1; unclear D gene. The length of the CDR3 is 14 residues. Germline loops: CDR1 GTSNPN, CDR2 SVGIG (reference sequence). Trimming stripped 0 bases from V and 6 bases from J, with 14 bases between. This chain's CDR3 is CAWSVGKGIPEAFF. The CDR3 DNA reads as TGTGCCTGGAGTGTGGGGAAGGGTATCCCTGAAGCTTTCTTT.

The CDR3 loop reads CASSRPSTGELFF. CDR3 in DNA: TGTGCCAGCAGTCGTCCTAGCACCGGGGAGCTGTTTTTT. The genes are TRBV27 and TRBJ2-2; D not resolved. This CDR3 spans 13 amino acids. V gave up 5 bases and J gave up 4 bases, with 8 bases separating them. Germline-derived CDR1 and CDR2 are MNHEY and SMNVEV (reference sequence).

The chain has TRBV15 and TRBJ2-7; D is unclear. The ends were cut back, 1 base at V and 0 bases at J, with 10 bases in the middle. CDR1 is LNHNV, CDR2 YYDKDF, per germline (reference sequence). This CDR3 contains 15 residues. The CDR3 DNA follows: TGTGCCACCAGCAGAGGGGTATCGGGCTCCTACGAGCAGTACTTC. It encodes CATSRGVSGSYEQYF. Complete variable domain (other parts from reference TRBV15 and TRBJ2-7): DAMVIQNPRYQVTQFGKPVTLSCSQTLNHNVMYWYQQKSSQAPKLLFHYYDKDFNNEADTPDNFQSRRPNTSFCFLDIRSPGLGDTAMYLCATSRGVSGSYEQYFGPGTRLTVT.

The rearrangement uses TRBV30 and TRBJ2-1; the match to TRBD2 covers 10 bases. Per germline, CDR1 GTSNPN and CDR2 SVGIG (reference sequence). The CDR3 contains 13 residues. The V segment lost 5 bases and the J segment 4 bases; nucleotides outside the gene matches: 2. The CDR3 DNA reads TGTGCCTGGGCTAGCGGGAGTTACAATGAGCAGTTCTTC. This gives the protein CAWASGSYNEQFF.

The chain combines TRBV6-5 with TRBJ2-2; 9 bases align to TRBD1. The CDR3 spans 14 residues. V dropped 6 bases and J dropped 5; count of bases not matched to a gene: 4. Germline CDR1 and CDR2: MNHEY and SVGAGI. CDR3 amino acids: CASRKQGATGELFF. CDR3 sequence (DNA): TGTGCCAGCAGAAAACAGGGGGCAACCGGGGAGCTGTTTTTT.

CDR3 loop: CATTTSISGDSSYNEQFF. CDR3 DNA: TGTGCCACTACGACATCAATTAGCGGCGATTCCTCCTACAATGAGCAGTTCTTC. The rearrangement joins TRBV28 to TRBJ2-1, with a weak D call TRBD2 (6 bases). The CDR3 loop spans 18 amino acids. From germline, CDR1 is MDHEN and CDR2 SYDVKM. V shed 10 bases and J shed 0 bases, with 25 bases lying between them.

CDR3 sequence (DNA): TGTGCCAGCGAACGGAGGGAGCGGGAGCAGTACTTC. Translation: CASERREREQYF. V is TRBV28 and J is TRBJ2-7, with a tentative D call TRBD2 (6 bases). The germline V gene encodes CDR1 MDHEN and CDR2 SYDVKM. The germline V and J ends were trimmed by 8 bases and 7 bases, with 15 bases remaining between them. The CDR3 has 12 amino acids.

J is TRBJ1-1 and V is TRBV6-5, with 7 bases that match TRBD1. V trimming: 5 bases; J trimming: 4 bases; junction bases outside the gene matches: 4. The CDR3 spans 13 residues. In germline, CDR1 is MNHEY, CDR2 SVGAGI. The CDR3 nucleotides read TGTGCCAGCAGTGCACAGGGGAGCACTGAAGCTTTCTTT. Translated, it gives CASSAQGSTEAFF.

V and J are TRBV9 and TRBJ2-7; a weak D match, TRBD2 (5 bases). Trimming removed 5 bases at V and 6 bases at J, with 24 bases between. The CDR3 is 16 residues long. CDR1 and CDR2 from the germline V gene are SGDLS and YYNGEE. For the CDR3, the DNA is TGTGCCAGCAGGTTACCCCAGGCGGGCCCTCCGGGCGAGCAGTACTTC. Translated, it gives CASRLPQAGPPGEQYF.

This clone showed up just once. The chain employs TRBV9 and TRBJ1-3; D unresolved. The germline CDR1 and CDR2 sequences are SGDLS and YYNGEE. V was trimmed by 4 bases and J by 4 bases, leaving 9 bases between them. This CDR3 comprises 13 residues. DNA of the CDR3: TGTGCCAGCAGCCCCTTTTCAGGAAACACCATATATTTT. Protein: CASSPFSGNTIYF.

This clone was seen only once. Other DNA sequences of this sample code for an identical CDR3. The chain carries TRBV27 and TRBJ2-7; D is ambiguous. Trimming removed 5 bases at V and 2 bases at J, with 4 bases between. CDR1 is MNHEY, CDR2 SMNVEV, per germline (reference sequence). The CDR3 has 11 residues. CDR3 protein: CASSSTYEQYF. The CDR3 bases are TGTGCCAGCAGTAGCACCTACGAGCAGTACTTC.

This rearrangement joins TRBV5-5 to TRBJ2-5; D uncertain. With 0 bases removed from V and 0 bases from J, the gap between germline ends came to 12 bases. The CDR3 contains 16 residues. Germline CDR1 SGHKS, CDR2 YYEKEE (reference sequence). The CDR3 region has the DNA TGTGCCAGCAGCTTGGAACAGCAGACTTACCAAGAGACCCAGTACTTC. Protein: CASSLEQQTYQETQYF.

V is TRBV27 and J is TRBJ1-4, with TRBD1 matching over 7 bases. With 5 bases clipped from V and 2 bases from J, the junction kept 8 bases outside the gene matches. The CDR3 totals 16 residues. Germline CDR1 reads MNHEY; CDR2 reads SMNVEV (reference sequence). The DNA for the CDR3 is TGTGCCAGCAGTATCGGGACAGCTGTGACTAATGAAAAACTGTTTTTT. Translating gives CASSIGTAVTNEKLFF.

The CDR3 sequence: CASSALGQGPYEQYF. As DNA, the CDR3 is TGTGCCAGCAGTGCCCTCGGACAGGGGCCCTACGAGCAGTACTTC. The chain combines TRBV27 with TRBJ2-7; TRBD1 aligns across 9 bases. The germline CDR1 and CDR2 sequences are MNHEY and SMNVEV (reference sequence). J was trimmed by 2 bases and V by 5 bases; bases with no gene match: 7. CDR3 length: 15 residues.

CDR3 in DNA: TGTGCCAGCAGCCGATCTGGACGGCGGGTGACTGAAGCTTTCTTT. Its translation is CASSRSGRRVTEAFF. This sequence joins TRBV14 and TRBJ1-1; D is uncertain. Looked up from germline, CDR1 is SGHDN and CDR2 is FVKESK. Trimming cost V 4 bases and J 5 bases, with 17 bases left between them. CDR3 length: 15 residues.

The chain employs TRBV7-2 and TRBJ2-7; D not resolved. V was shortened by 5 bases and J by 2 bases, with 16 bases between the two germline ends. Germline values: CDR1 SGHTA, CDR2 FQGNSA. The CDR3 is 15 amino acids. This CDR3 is CASSPIIPIPYEQYF. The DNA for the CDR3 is TGTGCCAGCAGCCCGATAATCCCCATCCCCTACGAGCAGTACTTC. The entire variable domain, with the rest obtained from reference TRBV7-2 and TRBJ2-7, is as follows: GAGVSQSPSNKVTEKGKDVELRCDPISGHTALYWYRQSLGQGLEFLIYFQGNSAPDKSGLPSDRFSAERTGGSVSTLTIQRTQQEDSAVYLCASSPIIPIPYEQYFGPGTRLTVT.

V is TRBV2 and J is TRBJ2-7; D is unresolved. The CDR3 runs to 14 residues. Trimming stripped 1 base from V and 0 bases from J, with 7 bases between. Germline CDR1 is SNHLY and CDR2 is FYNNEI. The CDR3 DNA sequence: TGTGCCAGCAGTGAAGGCCGAAGCTCCTACGAGCAGTACTTC. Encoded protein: CASSEGRSSYEQYF. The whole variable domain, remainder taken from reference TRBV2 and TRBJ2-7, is EPEVTQTPSHQVTQMGQEVILRCVPISNHLYFYWYRQILGQKVEFLVSFYNNEISEKSEIFDDQFSVERPDGSNFTLKIRSTKLEDSAMYFCASSEGRSSYEQYFGPGTRLTVT.

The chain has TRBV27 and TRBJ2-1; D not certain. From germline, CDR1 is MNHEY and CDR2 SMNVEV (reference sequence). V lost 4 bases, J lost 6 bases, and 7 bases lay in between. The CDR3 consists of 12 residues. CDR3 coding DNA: TGTGCCAGCAGTTACCCTAGCAATGAGCAGTTCTTC. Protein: CASSYPSNEQFF.

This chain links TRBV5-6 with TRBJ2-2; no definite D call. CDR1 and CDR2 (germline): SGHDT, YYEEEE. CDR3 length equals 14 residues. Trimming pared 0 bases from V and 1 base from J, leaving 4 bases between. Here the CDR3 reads CASSLGGNTGELFF. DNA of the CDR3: TGTGCCAGCAGCTTGGGAGGGAACACCGGGGAGCTGTTTTTT.

The CDR3 DNA is TGTGCCAGCAGCACCCGGGGAGGCTCCTACAATGAGCAGTTCTTC. It yields the protein CASSTRGGSYNEQFF. The chain uses TRBV14 and TRBJ2-1, with a weak D call TRBD2 (6 bases). Germline CDR1 reads SGHDN; CDR2 reads FVKESK. The CDR3 contains 15 residues. V was clipped by 5 bases and J by 0 bases, with 11 bases between them.

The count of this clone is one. Here the CDR3 reads CASSLAERNLEGYTF. The CDR3 region has the DNA TGTGCCAGCAGCTTAGCGGAACGGAACCTTGAGGGCTACACCTTC. The chain has TRBV7-9 and TRBJ1-2; no clear D gene. Per the germline V gene, CDR1 is SEHNR and CDR2 is FQNEAQ (reference sequence). V was cut by 0 bases and J by 8 bases, with 16 bases left in between. The CDR3 length is 15 residues.

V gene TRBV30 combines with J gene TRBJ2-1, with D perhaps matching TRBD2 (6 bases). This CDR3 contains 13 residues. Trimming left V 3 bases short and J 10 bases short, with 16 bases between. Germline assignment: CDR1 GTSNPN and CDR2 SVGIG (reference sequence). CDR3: CAWRLGWAGEQFF. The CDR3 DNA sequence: TGTGCCTGGAGGCTCGGGTGGGCGGGAGAGCAGTTCTTC.